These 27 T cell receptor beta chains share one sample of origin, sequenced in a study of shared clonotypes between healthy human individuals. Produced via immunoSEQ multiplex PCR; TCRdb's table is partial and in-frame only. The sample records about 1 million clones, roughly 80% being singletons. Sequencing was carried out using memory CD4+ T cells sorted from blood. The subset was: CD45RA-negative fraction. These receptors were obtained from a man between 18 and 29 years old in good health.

The CDR3, as DNA: TGTGCCAGCGGAGGGGGCGCGAACACTGAAGCTTTCTTT. It translates to CASGGGANTEAFF. The gene calls are TRBV19 and TRBJ1-1, with 7 bases identical to TRBD1. Trimming removed 9 bases from V and 1 base from J; junction bases left unmatched: 5. This CDR3 region has 13 residues. The germline gives CDR1 LNHDA, CDR2 SQIVND (reference sequence).

CDR3 DNA sequence: TGTGCCAGCTCACCAAGGGACACCTCGAACACCGGGGAGCTGTTTTTT. Translating it yields CASSPRDTSNTGELFF. This sequence joins TRBV18 and TRBJ2-2; D might be TRBD1 (6 bases). CDR1 is KGHSH and CDR2 is LQKENI in the germline V gene. Trimming pared 2 bases from V and 0 bases from J, leaving 10 bases between. The CDR3 runs 16 residues.

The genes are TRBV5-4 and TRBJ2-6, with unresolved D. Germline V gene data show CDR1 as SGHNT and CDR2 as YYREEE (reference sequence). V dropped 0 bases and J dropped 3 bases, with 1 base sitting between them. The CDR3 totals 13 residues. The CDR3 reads CASSLDGANVLTF. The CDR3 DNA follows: TGTGCCAGCAGCTTGGATGGGGCCAACGTCCTGACTTTC.

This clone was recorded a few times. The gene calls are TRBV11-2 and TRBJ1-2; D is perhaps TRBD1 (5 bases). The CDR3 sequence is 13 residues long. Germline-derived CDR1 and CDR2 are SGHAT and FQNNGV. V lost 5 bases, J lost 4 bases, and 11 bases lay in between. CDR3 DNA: TGTGCCAGCAGCCGTGGACAACGCTATGGCTACACCTTC. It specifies CASSRGQRYGYTF.

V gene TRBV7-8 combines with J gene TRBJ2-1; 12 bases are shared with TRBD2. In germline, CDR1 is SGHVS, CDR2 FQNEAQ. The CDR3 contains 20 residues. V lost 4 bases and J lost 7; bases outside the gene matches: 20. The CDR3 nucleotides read TGTGCCAGCAGCTACAACCCCGGGACTAGCGGGTGGGGGGCAGAAAATGAGCAGTTCTTC. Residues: CASSYNPGTSGWGAENEQFF.

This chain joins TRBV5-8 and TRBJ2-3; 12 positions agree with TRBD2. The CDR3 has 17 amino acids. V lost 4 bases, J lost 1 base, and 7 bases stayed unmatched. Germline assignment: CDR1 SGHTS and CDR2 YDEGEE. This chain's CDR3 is CASSDRLAGDRTDTQYF. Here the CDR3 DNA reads TGTGCCAGCAGCGATCGACTAGCGGGGGATCGCACAGATACGCAGTATTTT. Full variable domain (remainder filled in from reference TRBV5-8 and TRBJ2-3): EAGVTQSPTHLIKTRGQQATLRCSPISGHTSVYWYQQALGLGLQFLLWYDEGEERNRGNFPPRFSGRQFPNYSSELNVNALELEDSALYLCASSDRLAGDRTDTQYFGPGTRLTVL.

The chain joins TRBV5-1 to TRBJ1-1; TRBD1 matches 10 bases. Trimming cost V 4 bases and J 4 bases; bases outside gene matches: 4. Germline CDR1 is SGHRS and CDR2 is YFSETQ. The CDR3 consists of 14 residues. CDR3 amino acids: CASSGRQGATEAFF. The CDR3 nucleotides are TGCGCCAGCAGCGGACGACAGGGGGCCACTGAAGCTTTCTTT.

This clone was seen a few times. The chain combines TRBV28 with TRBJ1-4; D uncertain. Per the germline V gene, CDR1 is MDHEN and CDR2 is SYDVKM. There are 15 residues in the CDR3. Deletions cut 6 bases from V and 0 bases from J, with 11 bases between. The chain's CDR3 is CASRWPRATNEKLFF. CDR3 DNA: TGTGCCAGCAGGTGGCCGAGGGCAACTAATGAAAAACTGTTTTTT.

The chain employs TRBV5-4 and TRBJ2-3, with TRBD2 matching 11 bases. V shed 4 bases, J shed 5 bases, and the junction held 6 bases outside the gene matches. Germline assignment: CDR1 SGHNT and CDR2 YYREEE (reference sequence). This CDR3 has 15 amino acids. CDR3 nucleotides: TGTGCCAGCAGCATTAGCGGGGGGGGAGGAGATACGCAGTATTTT. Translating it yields CASSISGGGGDTQYF.

The CDR3 reads CASSEADRGLQPQHF. As DNA, the CDR3 is TGTGCCAGCAGTGAAGCCGACAGGGGGCTTCAGCCCCAGCATTTT. The chain links TRBV6-1 to TRBJ1-5; the match to TRBD1 covers 10 bases. Germline assignment: CDR1 MNHNS and CDR2 SASEGT. After removal of 0 bases from V and 6 bases from J, the junction contained 2 bases not matched to a gene. The CDR3 has 15 residues.

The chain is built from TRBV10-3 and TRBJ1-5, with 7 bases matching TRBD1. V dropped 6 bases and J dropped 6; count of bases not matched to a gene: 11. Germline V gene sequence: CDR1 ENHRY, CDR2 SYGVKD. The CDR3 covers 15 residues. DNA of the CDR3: TGTGCCATCAGCCCGACAGGGATTGAAGGTCAGCCCCAGCATTTT. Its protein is CAISPTGIEGQPQHF.

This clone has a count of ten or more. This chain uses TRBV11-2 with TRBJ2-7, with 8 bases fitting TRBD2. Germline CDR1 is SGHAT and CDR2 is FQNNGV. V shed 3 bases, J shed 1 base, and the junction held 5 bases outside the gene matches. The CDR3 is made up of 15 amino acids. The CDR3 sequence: CASSFSGAGSYEQYF. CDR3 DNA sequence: TGTGCCAGCAGCTTTAGCGGGGCGGGATCCTACGAGCAGTACTTC.

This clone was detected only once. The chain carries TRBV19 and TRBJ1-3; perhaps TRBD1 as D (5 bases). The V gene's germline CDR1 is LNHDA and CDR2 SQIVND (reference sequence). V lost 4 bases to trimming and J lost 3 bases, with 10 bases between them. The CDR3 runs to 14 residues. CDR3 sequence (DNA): TGTGCCAGTAGTAGGACATATGGTGGAAACACCATATATTTT. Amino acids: CASSRTYGGNTIYF. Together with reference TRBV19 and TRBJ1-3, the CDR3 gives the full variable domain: DGGITQSPKYLFRKEGQNVTLSCEQNLNHDAMYWYRQDPGQGLRLIYYSQIVNDFQKGDIAEGYSVSREKKESFPLTVTSAQKNPTAFYLCASSRTYGGNTIYFGEGSWLTVV.

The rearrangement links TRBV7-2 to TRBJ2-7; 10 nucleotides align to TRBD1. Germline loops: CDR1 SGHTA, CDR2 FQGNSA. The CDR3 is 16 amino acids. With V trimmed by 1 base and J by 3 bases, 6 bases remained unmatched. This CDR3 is CASSLVGTGEYYEQYF. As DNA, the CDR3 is TGTGCCAGCAGCTTAGTAGGGACAGGGGAATACTACGAGCAGTACTTC. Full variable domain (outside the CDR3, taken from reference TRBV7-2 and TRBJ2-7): GAGVSQSPSNKVTEKGKDVELRCDPISGHTALYWYRQSLGQGLEFLIYFQGNSAPDKSGLPSDRFSAERTGGSVSTLTIQRTQQEDSAVYLCASSLVGTGEYYEQYFGPGTRLTVT.

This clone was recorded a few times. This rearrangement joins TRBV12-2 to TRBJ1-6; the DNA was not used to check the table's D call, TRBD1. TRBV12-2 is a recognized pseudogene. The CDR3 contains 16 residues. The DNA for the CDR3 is TGTGCAAGTCGCCAACCAGGGGACCCTTTTGGTTCACCCCTCCACTTT. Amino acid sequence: CASRQPGDPFGSPLHF.

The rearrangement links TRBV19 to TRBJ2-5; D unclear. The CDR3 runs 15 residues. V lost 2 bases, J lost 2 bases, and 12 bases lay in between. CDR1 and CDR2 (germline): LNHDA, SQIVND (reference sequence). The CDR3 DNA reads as TGTGCCAGTAGTATAAACCAGGTGTCACAAGAGACCCAGTACTTC. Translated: CASSINQVSQETQYF.

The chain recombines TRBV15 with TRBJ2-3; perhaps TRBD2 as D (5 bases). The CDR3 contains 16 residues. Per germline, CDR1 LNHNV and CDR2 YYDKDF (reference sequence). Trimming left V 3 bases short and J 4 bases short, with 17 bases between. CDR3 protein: CATSSVSPGFPDTQYF. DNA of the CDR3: TGTGCCACCAGCAGCGTTAGTCCGGGATTCCCAGATACGCAGTATTTT. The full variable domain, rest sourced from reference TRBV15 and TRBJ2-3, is DAMVIQNPRYQVTQFGKPVTLSCSQTLNHNVMYWYQQKSSQAPKLLFHYYDKDFNNEADTPDNFQSRRPNTSFCFLDIRSPGLGDTAMYLCATSSVSPGFPDTQYFGPGTRLTVL.

CDR3 loop: CASSLGQRDTQYF. CDR3 DNA sequence: TGCGCCAGCAGCTTGGGCCAGCGGGATACGCAGTATTTT. The chain is built from TRBV5-1 and TRBJ2-3; D possibly corresponds to TRBD2 (5 bases). The CDR3 has 13 amino acids. CDR1 SGHRS and CDR2 YFSETQ come from the germline V gene. Trimming took 0 bases from V and 6 from J, leaving 8 bases between them.

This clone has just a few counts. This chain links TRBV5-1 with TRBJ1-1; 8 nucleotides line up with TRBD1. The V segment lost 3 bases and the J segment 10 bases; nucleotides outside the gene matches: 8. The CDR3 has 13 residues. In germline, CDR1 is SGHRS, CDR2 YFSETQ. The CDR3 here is CASSSSDRGIAFF. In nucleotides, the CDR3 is TGCGCCAGCAGCTCTAGCGACAGGGGAATAGCTTTCTTT.

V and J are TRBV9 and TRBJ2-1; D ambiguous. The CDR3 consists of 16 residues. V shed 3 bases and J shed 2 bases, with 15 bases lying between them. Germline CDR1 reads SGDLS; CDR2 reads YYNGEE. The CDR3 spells CASSAFLWDPYNEQFF. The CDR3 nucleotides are TGTGCCAGCAGCGCCTTCCTATGGGATCCCTACAATGAGCAGTTCTTC.

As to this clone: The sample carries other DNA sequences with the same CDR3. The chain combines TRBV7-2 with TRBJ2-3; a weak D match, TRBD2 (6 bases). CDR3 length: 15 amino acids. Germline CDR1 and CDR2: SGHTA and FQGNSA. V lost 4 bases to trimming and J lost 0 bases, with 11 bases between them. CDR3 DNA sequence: TGTGCCAGCAGCTCTGGGGGGTCTAGCACAGATACGCAGTATTTT. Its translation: CASSSGGSSTDTQYF. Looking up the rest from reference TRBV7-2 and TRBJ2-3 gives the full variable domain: GAGVSQSPSNKVTEKGKDVELRCDPISGHTALYWYRQSLGQGLEFLIYFQGNSAPDKSGLPSDRFSAERTGGSVSTLTIQRTQQEDSAVYLCASSSGGSSTDTQYFGPGTRLTVL.

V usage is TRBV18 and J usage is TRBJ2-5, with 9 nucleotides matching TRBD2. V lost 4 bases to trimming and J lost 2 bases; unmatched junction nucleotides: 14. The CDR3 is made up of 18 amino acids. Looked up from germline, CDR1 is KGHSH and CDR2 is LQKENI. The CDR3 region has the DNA TGTGCCAGCTCACTCGCGGCCATAGCGGGGGCCAAACAAGAGACCCAGTACTTC. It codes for CASSLAAIAGAKQETQYF.

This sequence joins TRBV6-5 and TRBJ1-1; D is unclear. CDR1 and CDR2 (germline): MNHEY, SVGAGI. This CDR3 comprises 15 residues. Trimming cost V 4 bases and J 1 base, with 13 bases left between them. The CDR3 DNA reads TGTGCCAGCAGTTTTTCTGAGTTGGAGAACACTGAAGCTTTCTTT. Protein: CASSFSELENTEAFF.

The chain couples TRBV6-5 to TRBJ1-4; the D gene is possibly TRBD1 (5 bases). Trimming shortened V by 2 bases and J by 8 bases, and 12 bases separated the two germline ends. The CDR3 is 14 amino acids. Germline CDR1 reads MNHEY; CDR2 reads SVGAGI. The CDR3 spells CASSYSQGREKLFF. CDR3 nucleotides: TGTGCCAGCAGTTACAGTCAGGGTCGGGAAAAACTGTTTTTT.

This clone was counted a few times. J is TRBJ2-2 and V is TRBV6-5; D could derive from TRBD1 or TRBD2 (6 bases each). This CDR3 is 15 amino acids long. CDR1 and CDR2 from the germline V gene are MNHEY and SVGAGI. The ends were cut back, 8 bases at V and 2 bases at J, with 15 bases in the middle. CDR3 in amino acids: CASRWGALNTGELFF. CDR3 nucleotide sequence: TGTGCCAGCCGTTGGGGGGCCCTCAACACCGGGGAGCTGTTTTTT.

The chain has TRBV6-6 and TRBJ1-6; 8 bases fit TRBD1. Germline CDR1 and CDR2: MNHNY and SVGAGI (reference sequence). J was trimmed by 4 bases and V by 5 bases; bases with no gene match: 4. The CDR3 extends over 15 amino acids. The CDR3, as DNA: TGTGCCAGCAGTCGGGACAGGCCTTATAATTCACCCCTCCACTTT. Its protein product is CASSRDRPYNSPLHF.

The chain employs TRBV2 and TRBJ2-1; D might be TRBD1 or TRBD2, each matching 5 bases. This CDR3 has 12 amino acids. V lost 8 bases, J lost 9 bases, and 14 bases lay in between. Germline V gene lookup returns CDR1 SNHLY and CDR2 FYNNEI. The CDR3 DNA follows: TGTGCCAGCTGCCGGGACCCCGGTGAGCAGTTCTTC. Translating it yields CASCRDPGEQFF.